One and the same sample provided the 2 T cell receptor beta chains below, sequenced in a study of blood T cells in healthy people across ages. A sample-barcoded 5' primer and a J-beta primer mix were used in a second PCR of roughly 7 to 11 cycles. TCRdb re-called the 5' RACE reads through MiXCR, storing one row per CDR3 protein. The sample consists of about 1.6 million distinct CDR3 sequences, roughly 32% of them appearing once. Sequences were obtained from blood. These receptors originate from a woman aged 25 to 39 in good health.

This clonotype was recorded a few times. The V gene is TRBV6-6, the J gene TRBJ2-3; TRBD2 matches 10 bases. The trim removed 6 bases at V and 1 base at J, leaving 10 bases unmatched. The CDR3 loop spans 17 amino acids. Germline-derived CDR1 and CDR2 are MNHNY and SVGAGI (reference sequence). CDR3 region: CASSRTSGGEGTDTQYF. The DNA for the CDR3 is TGTGCCAGCAGCCGGACTAGCGGAGGTGAGGGCACAGATACGCAGTATTTT.

This clonotype was observed a handful of times. The V and J genes are TRBV20-1 and TRBJ2-7; D is ambiguous. This CDR3 contains 13 residues. Trimming removed 0 bases at V and 3 bases at J, with 9 bases between. Germline V gives CDR1 DFQATT, CDR2 SNEGSKA (reference sequence). CDR3 residues: CSARDGRHYEQYF. CDR3 in DNA: TGCAGTGCTAGAGATGGTCGGCACTACGAGCAGTACTTC.